One sample yielded the 27 T cell receptor beta chains listed below, sequenced in a study of T cells in Graves' hyperthyroidism and ophthalmopathy. Amplification yielded TCR beta CDR3 regions, with RNA transcripts as the source. The TCR CDR3 was amplified in a first-round RT-PCR using the HTBI primer set. TCRdb re-analysed the multiplex PCR reads in MiXCR, keeping a single row per CDR3 protein. This sample has over 450,000 distinct CDR3 sequences, with under 15% found just once. Sample: blood. The receptors originated from a woman aged 18 to 35 with Graves' hyperthyroidism.

The V call is TRBV4-2, the J call TRBJ2-1; D unresolved. Trimming pared 1 base from V and 7 bases from J, leaving 5 bases between. Germline CDR1 LGHNA, CDR2 YNFKEQ. The length of the CDR3 is 12 residues. CDR3 DNA sequence: TGTGCCAGCAGCCAAGGGGCAAATGAGCAGTTCTTC. It specifies CASSQGANEQFF.

The genes are TRBV20-1 and TRBJ2-1, with a tentative D call TRBD2 (5 bases). The CDR3 runs to 15 residues. Trimming took 3 bases from V and 0 from J, leaving 12 bases between them. CDR1 and CDR2 (germline): DFQATT, SNEGSKA (reference sequence). The CDR3 sequence is CSASPGKSSYNEQFF. CDR3 sequence (DNA): TGCAGTGCTAGTCCGGGAAAGAGCTCCTACAATGAGCAGTTCTTC.

The gene calls are TRBV25-1 and TRBJ2-3, with TRBD1 matching 7 bases. There are 12 residues in the CDR3. J was trimmed by 4 bases and V by 7 bases; bases with no gene match: 2. Germline V gives CDR1 MGHDK, CDR2 SYGVNS. The CDR3 region has the DNA TGTGCCAGCAAGGGGGCGGCAGATACGCAGTATTTT. As protein: CASKGAADTQYF.

This clonotype was counted ten times or more. The chain has TRBV20-1 and TRBJ1-4; D is unclear. The V end was cut by 0 bases, the J end by 9 bases, with 14 bases between. Germline-derived CDR1 and CDR2 are DFQATT and SNEGSKA (reference sequence). This CDR3 region has 14 residues. The CDR3, as DNA: TGCAGTGCTAGAGATCGTGGCAGCCGTCAAAAACTGTTTTTT. Its translation is CSARDRGSRQKLFF.

Regarding this clonotype: The junction and the germline gene differ at one end; a read error may be behind it. The chain couples TRBV6-5 to TRBJ1-5; D is ambiguous. From germline, CDR1 is MNHEY and CDR2 SVGAGI. CDR3 length: 16 amino acids. CDR3 residues: CASTYNHQASNQPQHF. The CDR3 DNA sequence: TGTGCCAGCACTTACAATCATCAGGCTAGCAATCAGCCCCAGCATTTT.

This clonotype came up many times. The junction shows a germline mismatch at one end, possibly a read error. CDR3: CAWSAYSEQFF. The CDR3 DNA follows: TGTGCCTGGAGTGCCTACAGTGAGCAGTTCTTC. V and J are TRBV30 and TRBJ2-1; D gene uncertain. Germline V gene sequence: CDR1 GTSNPN, CDR2 SVGIG (reference sequence). The CDR3 has 11 residues. Combining the CDR3 with reference TRBV30 and TRBJ2-1 gives the whole variable domain SQTIHQWPATLVQPVGSPLSLECTVEGTSNPNLYWYRQAAGRGLQLLFYSVGIGQISSEVPQNLSASRPQDRQFILSSKKLLLSDSGFYLCAWSAYSEQFFGPGTRLTVL.

This clonotype has only one observation. CDR3: CASSLRVSGRAYEQYF. CDR3 DNA sequence: TGTGCCAGCAGTTTGAGGGTCAGCGGCCGTGCCTACGAGCAGTACTTC. The chain has TRBV27 and TRBJ2-7, with a possible D match to TRBD2 (5 bases). V was pared by 3 bases and J by 2 bases, with 17 bases between. The CDR3 loop spans 16 amino acids. Germline V gene lookup returns CDR1 MNHEY and CDR2 SMNVEV (reference sequence).

This clonotype was observed many times. The chain employs TRBV18 and TRBJ2-1, with 10 bases fitting TRBD2. Germline-derived CDR1 and CDR2 are KGHSH and LQKENI. V gave up 0 bases and J gave up 8 bases; unmatched junction bases: 7. CDR3 length: 16 amino acids. In nucleotides, the CDR3 is TGTGCCAGCTCACCACCTAGCGGGAGGATTGAGGATGAGCAGTTCTTC. This gives the protein CASSPPSGRIEDEQFF.

This clonotype was counted ten times or more. This rearrangement joins TRBV30 to TRBJ1-4; tentative D call: TRBD1 (5 bases). The germline gives CDR1 GTSNPN, CDR2 SVGIG (reference sequence). The CDR3 spans 15 residues. Trimming took off 1 base at V and 5 bases at J, with 14 bases between the two ends. CDR3 DNA: TGTGCCTGGAGTGAGGTAACAGGCAGAAATGAAAAACTGTTTTTT. It codes for CAWSEVTGRNEKLFF.

This clonotype showed up just a few times. The gene calls are TRBV7-9 and TRBJ1-4; TRBD1 might be the D (6 bases). Germline CDR1 and CDR2: SEHNR and FQNEAQ (reference sequence). Between the trimmed V and J ends, which lost 2 bases and 5 bases, there was a span of 15 bases. The CDR3 covers 16 residues. The CDR3 DNA follows: TGTGCCAGCAGCTTAACTGCAGGGGAGAAGAATGAAAAACTGTTTTTT. Amino acids: CASSLTAGEKNEKLFF.

This chain uses TRBV27 with TRBJ1-1, with D uncertain. Germline V gene lookup returns CDR1 MNHEY and CDR2 SMNVEV (reference sequence). This CDR3 has 12 residues. Trimming took 9 bases from V and 0 from J, leaving 8 bases between them. The CDR3 DNA reads as TGTGCCAGTGGATGGGTGAACACTGAAGCTTTCTTT. The encoded protein is CASGWVNTEAFF.

The CDR3 loop reads CASSLVGTHSYEQYF. The CDR3 DNA is TGTGCCAGCAGCTTAGTAGGGACGCACTCCTACGAGCAGTACTTC. The chain combines TRBV7-9 with TRBJ2-7, with D perhaps being TRBD1 or TRBD2 (5 bases each). This CDR3 is built from 15 residues. Germline assignment: CDR1 SEHNR and CDR2 FQNEAQ (reference sequence). Trimming took 1 base from V and 0 from J, leaving 10 bases between them.

This clonotype was observed at least ten times. The chain couples TRBV6-5 to TRBJ2-5; TRBD2 agrees at 11 bases. V shed 2 bases, J shed 0 bases, and the junction held 5 bases outside the gene matches. Germline V gene lookup returns CDR1 MNHEY and CDR2 SVGAGI. This CDR3 spans 17 amino acids. The CDR3 sequence is CASSYRGLAGYQETQYF. As DNA, the CDR3 is TGTGCCAGCAGTTACCGCGGACTAGCGGGTTACCAAGAGACCCAGTACTTC.

This clonotype was detected ten times or more. This chain connects TRBV5-1 to TRBJ2-1, with 9 positions matching TRBD2. The length of the CDR3 is 17 residues. V was pared by 0 bases and J by 0 bases, with 4 bases of the junction left unmatched. Germline V CDR1 and CDR2: SGHRS, YFSETQ. Here the CDR3 reads CASSLGSSGVSYNEQFF. CDR3 DNA: TGCGCCAGCAGCTTGGGGTCTAGCGGGGTCTCCTACAATGAGCAGTTCTTC. Filled out from reference TRBV5-1 and TRBJ2-1, the complete variable domain reads KAGVTQTPRYLIKTRGQQVTLSCSPISGHRSVSWYQQTPGQGLQFLFEYFSETQRNKGNFPGRFSGRQFSNSRSEMNVSTLELGDSALYLCASSLGSSGVSYNEQFFGPGTRLTVL.

This clonotype was seen many times. The chain is built from TRBV11-2 and TRBJ2-7, with a weak D call TRBD1 (6 bases). The CDR3 length is 15 residues. Germline V gene lookup returns CDR1 SGHAT and CDR2 FQNNGV. V was clipped by 5 bases and J by 3 bases, with 17 bases between them. CDR3 sequence (DNA): TGTGCCAGCAGCCTGGGAAACAGGGCAGACTACGAGCAGTACGTC. Its translation: CASSLGNRADYEQYV.

This clonotype was picked up a small number of times. The chain is built from TRBV19 and TRBJ2-3; 7 bases line up with TRBD2. The V segment lost 6 bases and the J segment 3 bases; nucleotides outside the gene matches: 9. This CDR3 comprises 15 residues. The germline V gene has CDR1 LNHDA and CDR2 SQIVND (reference sequence). CDR3 sequence: CASRKSGAGTDTQYF. The CDR3 DNA is TGTGCCAGTAGGAAATCGGGAGCGGGGACAGATACGCAGTATTTT.

This clonotype was observed at least ten times. The chain employs TRBV27 and TRBJ2-7; D is ambiguous. The ends were cut back, 2 bases at V and 4 bases at J, with 9 bases in the middle. The CDR3 is 13 amino acids. CDR1 is MNHEY and CDR2 is SMNVEV in the germline V gene (reference sequence). The CDR3 sequence: CASSLTQEYEQYF. For the CDR3, the DNA is TGTGCCAGCAGTTTAACCCAGGAGTACGAGCAGTACTTC.

The rearrangement joins TRBV11-3 to TRBJ2-7, with D perhaps given as TRBD1 or TRBD2 (5 bases each). The CDR3 runs 13 residues. V lost 6 bases, J lost 3 bases, and 12 bases lay in between. Germline V gene data show CDR1 as SGHNT and CDR2 as YENEEA. In DNA, the CDR3 is TGTGCCAGCAGGATGGATGGGGGCTACGAGCAGTACGTC. It specifies CASRMDGGYEQYV.

The V call is TRBV11-2, the J call TRBJ2-1, with TRBD2 matching 8 bases. The CDR3 consists of 18 residues. Germline values: CDR1 SGHAT, CDR2 FQNNGV. With V trimmed by 2 bases and J by 2 bases, 11 bases remained unmatched. The CDR3 sequence: CASSLTVVLAGPYNEQFF. The CDR3 coding sequence is TGTGCCAGCAGCTTAACAGTCGTCCTAGCGGGCCCCTACAATGAGCAGTTCTTC.

This clonotype was counted many times. The rearrangement links TRBV6-1 to TRBJ2-5; unclear D gene. CDR3 length equals 13 residues. Between the trimmed V and J ends, which lost 7 bases and 4 bases, there was a span of 13 bases. Germline CDR1 reads MNHNS; CDR2 reads SASEGT. CDR3 sequence (DNA): TGTGCCAGCAACTCCGGGCTGGTAGAGACCCAGTACTTC. Protein sequence: CASNSGLVETQYF.

This clonotype has a handful of counts. V usage is TRBV27 and J usage is TRBJ2-7, with TRBD1 matching over 7 bases. This CDR3 region has 15 residues. Germline V CDR1 and CDR2: MNHEY, SMNVEV (reference sequence). With 7 bases clipped from V and 5 bases from J, the junction kept 14 bases outside the gene matches. The chain's CDR3 is CASNDLDRYGNEQYF. Written as DNA, the CDR3 is TGTGCCAGCAATGACCTGGACAGGTATGGGAACGAGCAGTACTTC.

This clonotype was detected ten times or more. The CDR3 DNA sequence: TGTGCCAGCAGCGTAGAGGGACAGGGGTACGAGCAGTACTTC. It codes for CASSVEGQGYEQYF. V gene TRBV9 combines with J gene TRBJ2-7; 10 bases agree with TRBD1. This CDR3 is 14 amino acids long. Per germline, CDR1 SGDLS and CDR2 YYNGEE. V was pared by 0 bases and J by 4 bases, with 1 base of the junction left unmatched.

This clonotype was counted ten times or more. The CDR3 protein is CASSQEGVSGKNIQYF. DNA for the CDR3: TGTGCCAGCAGCCAAGAGGGAGTTAGCGGGAAAAACATTCAGTACTTC. V usage is TRBV3-1 and J usage is TRBJ2-4; TRBD2 agrees at 7 bases. After removal of 0 bases from V and 4 bases from J, the junction contained 6 bases not matched to a gene. The CDR3 is 16 amino acids. Looked up from germline, CDR1 is LGHDT and CDR2 is YNNKEL (reference sequence).

This clonotype was recorded a few times. V gene TRBV29-1 combines with J gene TRBJ1-3; tentative D call: TRBD1 (5 bases). Germline V gene sequence: CDR1 SQVTM, CDR2 ANQGSEA. V was pared by 4 bases and J by 2 bases, with 9 bases between. The CDR3 has 13 amino acids. CDR3 DNA: TGCAGCGTTGGGGGCAGGGCTGGAAACACCATATATTTT. Its translation is CSVGGRAGNTIYF.

This clonotype has ten or more counts. The V call is TRBV4-1, the J call TRBJ2-3, with no clear D. The V end was cut by 1 base, the J end by 4 bases, with 3 bases between. Per germline, CDR1 MGHRA and CDR2 YSYEKL. This CDR3 spans 12 amino acids. This CDR3 is CASSQAPDTQYF. The DNA of the CDR3 is TGCGCCAGCAGCCAAGCCCCAGATACGCAGTATTTT.

In its sample, this clonotype was seen many times. The rearrangement links TRBV2 to TRBJ1-1, with D possibly matching TRBD1 (6 bases). The CDR3 spans 13 residues. Trimming removed 1 base at V and 6 bases at J, with 9 bases between. Germline lookup yields CDR1 SNHLY and CDR2 FYNNEI. The DNA of the CDR3 is TGTGCCAGCAGTGAAGAGGGGGTGCCTGAAGCTTTCTTT. It encodes CASSEEGVPEAFF.

This clonotype has a handful of counts. The chain couples TRBV12-3 or TRBV12-4 to TRBJ2-2, with 12 bases that match TRBD2. V lost 10 bases to trimming and J lost 7 bases; unmatched junction nucleotides: 7. The CDR3 totals 14 residues. The CDR3 DNA sequence: TGTGCCACTGCGCTAGCGGGAGGGGACGGGGAGCTGTTTTTT. Translating it yields CATALAGGDGELFF.